Listed below are T cell receptor beta chains from one sample, sequenced in a study of patients and donors after allogeneic stem cell transplantation. TCRdb fed the RT-PCR reads into MiXCR, producing one record per CDR3 protein. The table lists fewer than 500,000 distinct CDR3 sequences, around 16% of them singletons. The source material was blood, either unsorted or a sorted T cell fraction (not recorded which). All receptors come from a human donor who was either an allogeneic HSCT recipient or a stem cell or donor lymphocyte infusion donor (not recorded which). It is not recorded whose cells these are; they may come from a transplant donor. CDR3s include the opening cysteine and the closing phenylalanine or tryptophan. The order of the fields is V gene, clone size, J gene, D gene, CDR3 protein, CDR3 DNA. D genes are given only for firm matches. Where a row states a size, it is once, few, many or the class of an expanded clone; other rows omit it.

TRBV4-2,many,TRBJ2-7,TRBD1,CASSQVVKQGEVSYEQYF,TGTGCCAGCAGCCAAGTGGTAAAACAGGGGGAAGTCTCCTACGAGCAGTACTTC
TRBV4-1,-,TRBJ1-6,-,CASSQDGLLSSPLHF,TGCGCCAGCAGCCAAGACGGACTGTTGAGTTCACCCCTCCACTTT
TRBV24-1,few,TRBJ2-1,-,CATSEAGVSNEQFF,TGTGCCACCAGTGAGGCAGGGGTAAGCAATGAGCAGTTCTTC
TRBV27,-,TRBJ2-2,-,CASSLRGENTGELFF,TGTGCCAGCAGTTTGCGAGGGGAGAACACCGGGGAGCTGTTTTTT
TRBV7-9,-,TRBJ2-5,TRBD2,CASSFSGSGETQYF,TGTGCCAGCAGCTTTAGCGGGAGCGGGGAGACCCAGTACTTC
TRBV7-6,few,TRBJ2-5,-,CARIGGVETQYF,TGTGCCAGGATTGGGGGCGTGGAGACCCAGTACTTC
TRBV29-1,-,TRBJ2-3,-,CSGRTGKGSSTDTQYF,TGCAGCGGTAGGACGGGGAAAGGGTCCAGCACAGATACGCAGTATTTT
TRBV5-1,-,TRBJ2-1,-,CASSLGLAWDEQFF,TGCGCCAGCAGCTTGGGTTTAGCTTGGGATGAGCAGTTCTTC
TRBV25-1,-,TRBJ1-1,TRBD1,CASSAKTTGGRAEAFF,TGTGCCAGCAGTGCCAAGACGACAGGGGGGAGGGCTGAAGCTTTCTTT
TRBV5-6,many,TRBJ2-7,-,CASSPDNYEQYF,TGTGCCAGCAGCCCGGACAACTACGAGCAGTACTTC
TRBV11-2,few,TRBJ1-5,-,CASSSGGRVKGQPQHF,TGTGCCAGCAGCTCGGGAGGCAGGGTCAAGGGACAGCCCCAGCATTTT
TRBV7-3,-,TRBJ2-1,-,CASSEGPYNEQFF,TGTGCCAGCAGCGAGGGACCTTACAATGAGCAGTTCTTC
TRBV11-1,-,TRBJ2-7,TRBD1,CASSVHGRDSPTTYEQYF,TGTGCCAGCAGCGTTCACGGTCGGGACAGCCCTACAACCTACGAGCAGTACTTC
TRBV11-2,few,TRBJ2-5,TRBD2,CASSFGREVPAKTQYF,TGTGCCAGCAGCTTCGGCCGGGAGGTGCCCGCGAAGACCCAGTACTTC
TRBV2,-,TRBJ2-5,-,CASSEYETQYF,TGTGCCAGCAGTGAATACGAGACCCAGTACTTC
TRBV20-1,-,TRBJ2-4,-,CSATHPGQGAKNIQYF,TGCAGTGCTACTCATCCAGGTCAGGGTGCCAAAAACATTCAGTACTTC
TRBV20-1,few,TRBJ1-2,-,CSASRSNYGYTF,TGCAGTGCTTCCAGGTCCAACTATGGCTACACCTTC
TRBV2,many,TRBJ1-2,-,CASTAGYGYTF,TGTGCCAGCACGGCGGGCTATGGCTACACCTTC
TRBV11-2,few,TRBJ2-1,-,CASSLEIGYNEQFF,TGTGCCAGCAGCTTAGAAATTGGTTACAATGAGCAGTTCTTC
TRBV6-4,-,TRBJ2-2,-,CASSRRGPFSGELFF,TGTGCCAGCAGTAGGAGGGGGCCGTTCTCCGGGGAGCTGTTTTTT
TRBV2,-,TRBJ2-5,-,CASTVPQETQYF,TGTGCCAGCACGGTCCCACAAGAGACCCAGTACTTC
TRBV6-1,-,TRBJ2-5,TRBD1,CASSRGQGASETQYF,TGTGCCAGCAGCCGCGGACAGGGGGCGTCGGAGACCCAGTACTTC
TRBV5-6,many,TRBJ2-6,-,CASSGLYSGANVLTF,TGTGCCAGCAGCGGCCTATACTCTGGGGCCAACGTCCTGACTTTC
TRBV2,few,TRBJ1-2,TRBD1,CASSPLQGTF,TGTGCCAGCAGCCCCCTACAGGGGACCTTC
TRBV7-2,-,TRBJ2-2,-,CASSLLSSGGLFF,TGTGCCAGCAGCTTACTTTCCAGCGGAGGGCTGTTTTTT
TRBV29-1,-,TRBJ2-3,-,CSVVVSSDTQYF,TGCAGCGTTGTGGTCAGTTCGGATACGCAGTATTTT
TRBV5-1,-,TRBJ2-7,-,CASSLGSPFYLYEQYF,TGCGCCAGCAGCTTGGGCAGTCCCTTTTATCTTTACGAGCAGTACTTC
TRBV9,-,TRBJ2-1,TRBD2,CASSVSGRDPNEQFF,TGTGCCAGCAGCGTTAGCGGGAGGGACCCCAATGAGCAGTTCTTC
TRBV6-1,few,TRBJ2-7,TRBD2,CASSDKPGLALYEQYF,TGTGCCAGCAGTGATAAACCGGGACTAGCGTTATACGAGCAGTACTTC
TRBV2,-,TRBJ1-2,-,CASTGYGYTF,TGTGCCAGCACTGGTTATGGCTACACCTTC
TRBV7-9,-,TRBJ2-7,-,CASSQPQAGQSYEQYF,TGTGCCAGCAGCCAACCCCAGGCAGGGCAGTCCTACGAGCAGTACTTC
TRBV5-4,many,TRBJ1-1,-,CASSWTDNTEAFF,TGTGCCAGCAGCTGGACGGATAACACTGAAGCTTTCTTT
TRBV4-1,-,TRBJ1-4,TRBD1,CASSQPDRVVEKLFF,TGCGCCAGCAGCCAACCTGACAGGGTGGTCGAAAAACTGTTTTTT
TRBV5-1,few,TRBJ1-1,-,CASSRDTGNTEAFF,TGCGCCAGCAGCCGAGACACCGGGAACACTGAAGCTTTCTTT
TRBV3-1,-,TRBJ2-7,TRBD2,CASSPGLAGGQNEQYF,TGTGCCAGCAGCCCGGGACTAGCGGGAGGGCAGAACGAGCAGTACTTC
TRBV28,few,TRBJ1-5,-,CASSPHTGKGDQPQHF,TGTGCCAGCAGTCCACACACAGGGAAGGGGGATCAGCCCCAGCATTTT
TRBV29-1,few,TRBJ1-2,-,CSVGGRGVSDGYTF,TGCAGCGTTGGAGGGAGAGGGGTCTCGGATGGCTACACCTTC
TRBV12-3/TRBV12-4,many,TRBJ2-7,-,CASSLAPAAAPYEQYF,TGTGCCAGCAGTTTAGCGCCCGCGGCAGCTCCCTACGAGCAGTACTTC
TRBV15,-,TRBJ2-3,-,CATSRDAGNINTDTQYF,TGTGCCACCAGCAGAGACGCCGGGAACATAAACACAGATACGCAGTATTTT